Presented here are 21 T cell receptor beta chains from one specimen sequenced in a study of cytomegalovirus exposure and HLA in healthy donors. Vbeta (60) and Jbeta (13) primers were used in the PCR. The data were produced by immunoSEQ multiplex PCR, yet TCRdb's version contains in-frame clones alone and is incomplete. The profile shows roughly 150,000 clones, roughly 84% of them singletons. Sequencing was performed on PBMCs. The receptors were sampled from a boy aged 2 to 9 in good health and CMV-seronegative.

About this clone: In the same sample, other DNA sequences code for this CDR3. CDR3 nucleotide sequence: TGTGCCAGCAGCTTCTGGGGGGGGTTGAACACTGAAGCTTTCTTT. Translating gives CASSFWGGLNTEAFF. This chain uses TRBV7-9 with TRBJ1-1; D perhaps matches TRBD1 (5 bases). Germline V CDR1 and CDR2: SEHNR, FQNEAQ (reference sequence). Trimming took 3 bases from V and 0 from J, leaving 11 bases between them. This CDR3 spans 15 amino acids. The full variable domain, in which reference TRBV7-9 and TRBJ1-1 provide the parts outside the CDR3, is DTGVSQNPRHKITKRGQNVTFRCDPISEHNRLYWYRQTLGQGPEFLTYFQNEAQLEKSRLLSDRFSAERPKGSFSTLEIQRTEQGDSAMYLCASSFWGGLNTEAFFGQGTRLTVV.

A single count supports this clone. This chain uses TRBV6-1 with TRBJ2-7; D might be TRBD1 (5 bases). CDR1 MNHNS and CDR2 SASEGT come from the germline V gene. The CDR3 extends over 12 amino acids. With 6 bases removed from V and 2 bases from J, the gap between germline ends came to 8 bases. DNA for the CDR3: TGTGCCAGCAGGGACACTCCCTACGAGCAGTACTTC. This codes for CASRDTPYEQYF.

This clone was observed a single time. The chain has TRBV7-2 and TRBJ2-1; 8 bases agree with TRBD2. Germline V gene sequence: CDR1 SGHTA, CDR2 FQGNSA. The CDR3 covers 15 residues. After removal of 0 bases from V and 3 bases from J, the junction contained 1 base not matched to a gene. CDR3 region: CASSLAAGGYNEQFF. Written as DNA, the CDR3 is TGTGCCAGCAGCTTAGCGGCGGGAGGCTACAATGAGCAGTTCTTC.

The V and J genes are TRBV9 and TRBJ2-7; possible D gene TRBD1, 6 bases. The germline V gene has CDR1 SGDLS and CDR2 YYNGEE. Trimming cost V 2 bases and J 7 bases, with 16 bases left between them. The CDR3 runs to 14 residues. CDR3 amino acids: CASSVTGTPIEQYF. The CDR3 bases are TGTGCCAGCAGCGTCACAGGGACCCCCATAGAGCAGTACTTC. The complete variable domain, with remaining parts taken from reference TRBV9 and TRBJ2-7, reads DSGVTQTPKHLITATGQRVTLRCSPRSGDLSVYWYQQSLDQGLQFLIQYYNGEERAKGNILERFSAQQFPDLHSELNLSSLELGDSALYFCASSVTGTPIEQYFGPGTRLTVT.

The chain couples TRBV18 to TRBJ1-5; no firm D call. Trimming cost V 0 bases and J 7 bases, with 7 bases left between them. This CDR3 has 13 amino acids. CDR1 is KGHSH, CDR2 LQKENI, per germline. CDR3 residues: CASSPPGRQPQHF. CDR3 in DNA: TGTGCCAGCTCACCACCAGGGAGGCAGCCCCAGCATTTT.

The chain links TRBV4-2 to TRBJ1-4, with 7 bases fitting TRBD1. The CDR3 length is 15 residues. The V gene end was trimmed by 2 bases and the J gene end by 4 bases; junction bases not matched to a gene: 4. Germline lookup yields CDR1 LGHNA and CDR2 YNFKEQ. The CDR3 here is CASSQPTGINEKLFF. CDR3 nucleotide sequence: TGTGCCAGCAGCCAACCGACAGGGATTAATGAAAAACTGTTTTTT.

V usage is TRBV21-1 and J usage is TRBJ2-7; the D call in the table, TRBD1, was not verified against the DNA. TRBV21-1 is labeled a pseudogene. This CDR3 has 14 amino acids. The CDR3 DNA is TGTGCCAGAAAGACGGAACAGGCCGACTACGAGCAGTACTTC. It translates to CARKTEQADYEQYF.

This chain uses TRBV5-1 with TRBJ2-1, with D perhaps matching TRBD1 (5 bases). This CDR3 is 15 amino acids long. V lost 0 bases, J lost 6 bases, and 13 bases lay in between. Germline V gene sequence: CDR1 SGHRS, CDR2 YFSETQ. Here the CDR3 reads CASSLEYLGVNEQFF. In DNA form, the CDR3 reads TGCGCCAGCAGCTTGGAGTATTTAGGGGTCAATGAGCAGTTCTTC.

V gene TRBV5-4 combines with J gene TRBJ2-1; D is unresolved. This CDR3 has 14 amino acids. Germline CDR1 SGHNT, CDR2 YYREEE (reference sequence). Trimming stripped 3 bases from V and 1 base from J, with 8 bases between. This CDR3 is CASSSLRSYNEQFF. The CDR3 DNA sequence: TGTGCCAGCAGCTCCCTCCGGTCCTACAATGAGCAGTTCTTC.

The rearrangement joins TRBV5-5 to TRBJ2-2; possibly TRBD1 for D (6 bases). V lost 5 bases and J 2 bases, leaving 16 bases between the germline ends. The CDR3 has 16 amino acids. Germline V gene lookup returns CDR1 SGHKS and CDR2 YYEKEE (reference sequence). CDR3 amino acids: CASSLTDRPNTGELFF. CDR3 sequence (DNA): TGTGCCAGCAGTCTCACCGACAGGCCAAACACCGGGGAGCTGTTTTTT.

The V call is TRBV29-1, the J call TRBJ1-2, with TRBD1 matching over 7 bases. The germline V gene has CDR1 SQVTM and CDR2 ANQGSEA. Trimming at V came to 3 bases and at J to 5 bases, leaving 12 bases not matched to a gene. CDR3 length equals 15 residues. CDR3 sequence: CSVEGTGANYYGYTF. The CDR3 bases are TGCAGCGTTGAGGGAACAGGGGCGAACTATTATGGCTACACCTTC.

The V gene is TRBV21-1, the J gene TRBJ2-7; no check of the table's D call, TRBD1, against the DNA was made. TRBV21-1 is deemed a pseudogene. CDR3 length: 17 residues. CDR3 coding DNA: TGTGCCAGCAGCAAAGGATTGGGACAGCTCAGCTCCTACGAGCAGTACTTC. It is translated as CASSKGLGQLSSYEQYF.

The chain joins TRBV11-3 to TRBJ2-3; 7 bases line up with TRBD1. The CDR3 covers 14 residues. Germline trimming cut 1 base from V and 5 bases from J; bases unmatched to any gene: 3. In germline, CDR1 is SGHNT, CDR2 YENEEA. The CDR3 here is CASSLVRGRDTQYF. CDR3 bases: TGTGCCAGCAGCTTAGTCAGGGGGAGAGATACGCAGTATTTT.

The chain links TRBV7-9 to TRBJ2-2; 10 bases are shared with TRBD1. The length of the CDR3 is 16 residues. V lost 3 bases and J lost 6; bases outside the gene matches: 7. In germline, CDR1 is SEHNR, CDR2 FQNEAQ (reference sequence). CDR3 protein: CASSFGTGVPSGELFF. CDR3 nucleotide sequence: TGTGCCAGCAGCTTCGGGACAGGGGTCCCTTCCGGGGAGCTGTTTTTT.

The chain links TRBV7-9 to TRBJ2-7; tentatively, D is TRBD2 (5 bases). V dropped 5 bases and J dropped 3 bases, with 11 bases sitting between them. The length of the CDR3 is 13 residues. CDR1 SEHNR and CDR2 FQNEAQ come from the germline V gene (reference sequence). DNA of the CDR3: TGTGCCAGCAGCCGGCCGGGAAACTACGAGCAGTACTTC. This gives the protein CASSRPGNYEQYF.

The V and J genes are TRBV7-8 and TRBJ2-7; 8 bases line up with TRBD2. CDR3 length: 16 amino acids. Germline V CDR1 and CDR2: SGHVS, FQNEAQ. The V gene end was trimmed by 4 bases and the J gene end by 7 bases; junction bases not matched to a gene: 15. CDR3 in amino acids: CASSSQTIAGTLEQYF. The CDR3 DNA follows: TGTGCCAGCAGCTCACAGACTATAGCGGGAACCCTGGAGCAGTACTTC.

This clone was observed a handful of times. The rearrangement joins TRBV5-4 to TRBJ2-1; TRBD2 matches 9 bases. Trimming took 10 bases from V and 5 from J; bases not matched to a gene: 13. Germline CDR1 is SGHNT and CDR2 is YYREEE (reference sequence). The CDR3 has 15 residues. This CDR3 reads CAGADPASGNNEQFF. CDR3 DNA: TGTGCCGGGGCCGACCCTGCTAGCGGGAACAATGAGCAGTTCTTC.

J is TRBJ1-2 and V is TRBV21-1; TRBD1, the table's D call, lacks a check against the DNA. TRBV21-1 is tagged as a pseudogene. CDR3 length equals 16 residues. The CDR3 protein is CASSLMTTGGSYGYTF. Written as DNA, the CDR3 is TGTGCCAGCAGCCTAATGACGACAGGGGGCAGCTATGGCTACACCTTC.

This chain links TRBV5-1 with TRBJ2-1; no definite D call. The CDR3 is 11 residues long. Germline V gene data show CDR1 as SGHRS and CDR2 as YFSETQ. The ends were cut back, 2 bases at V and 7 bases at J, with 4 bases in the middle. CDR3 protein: CASSLLNEQFF. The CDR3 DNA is TGCGCCAGCAGCTTACTAAATGAGCAGTTCTTC.

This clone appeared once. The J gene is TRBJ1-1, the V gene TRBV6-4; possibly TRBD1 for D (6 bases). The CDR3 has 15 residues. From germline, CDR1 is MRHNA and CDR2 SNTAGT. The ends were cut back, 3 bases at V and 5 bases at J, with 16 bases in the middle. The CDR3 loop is CASSENRESRTEAFF. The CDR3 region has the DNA TGTGCCAGCAGTGAAAACAGGGAATCGAGGACTGAAGCTTTCTTT.

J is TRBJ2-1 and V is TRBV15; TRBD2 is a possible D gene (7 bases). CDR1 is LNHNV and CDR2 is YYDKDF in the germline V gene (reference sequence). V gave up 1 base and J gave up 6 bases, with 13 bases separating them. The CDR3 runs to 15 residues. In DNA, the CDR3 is TGTGCCACCAGCAGAGGCGGGGGCGAGTTCAATGAGCAGTTCTTC. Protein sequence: CATSRGGGEFNEQFF.